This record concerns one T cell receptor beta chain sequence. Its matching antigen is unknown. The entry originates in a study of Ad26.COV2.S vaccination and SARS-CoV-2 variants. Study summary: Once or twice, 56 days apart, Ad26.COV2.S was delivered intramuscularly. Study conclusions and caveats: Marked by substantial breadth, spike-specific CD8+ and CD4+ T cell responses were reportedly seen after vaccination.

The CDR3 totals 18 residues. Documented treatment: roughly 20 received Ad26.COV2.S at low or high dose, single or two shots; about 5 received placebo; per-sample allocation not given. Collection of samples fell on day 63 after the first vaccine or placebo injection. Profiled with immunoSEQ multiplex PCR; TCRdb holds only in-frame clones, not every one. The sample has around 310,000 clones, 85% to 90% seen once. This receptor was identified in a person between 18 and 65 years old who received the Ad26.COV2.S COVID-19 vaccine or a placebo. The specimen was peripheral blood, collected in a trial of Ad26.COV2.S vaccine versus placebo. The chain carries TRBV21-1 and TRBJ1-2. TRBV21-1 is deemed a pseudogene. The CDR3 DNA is TGTGCCAGCAGCAAAAAGAGGTATAGACATAAGATATACTATGGCTACACCTTC. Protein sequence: CASSKKRYRHKIYYGYTF.